Listed here are 20 T cell receptor beta chains from one sample, sequenced in a study of T cell repertoires in cytomegalovirus infection. One entry per CDR3 protein results from TCRdb running MiXCR on the reads. The sample has under 250,000 distinct CDR3 sequences; about 12% are singletons. The sample consisted of PBMCs. These receptor sequences come from a human donor in good health (CMV status not recorded). Some clones in this sample may be carry-over from other donors' samples.

This clonotype was observed at least ten times. The chain links TRBV9 to TRBJ1-2; TRBD1 agrees at 7 bases. The V segment lost 3 bases and the J segment 0 bases; nucleotides outside the gene matches: 5. The CDR3 runs 15 residues. Germline V CDR1 and CDR2: SGDLS, YYNGEE. The CDR3: CASSDGQDANYGYTF. The CDR3 nucleotides are TGTGCCAGCAGCGATGGACAGGATGCTAACTATGGCTACACCTTC.

The table lists this clonotype with many counts. This sequence joins TRBV12-3 or TRBV12-4 and TRBJ2-1; weak D call: TRBD2 (6 bases). The length of the CDR3 is 14 residues. V was pared by 8 bases and J by 5 bases, with 16 bases between. CDR3 sequence (DNA): TGTGCCAGCGGGGACTCCGGGGCTAACAATGAGCAGTTCTTC. This encodes CASGDSGANNEQFF.

V is TRBV29-1 and J is TRBJ1-3; no firm D call. The germline V and J ends were trimmed by 3 bases and 1 base, with 4 bases remaining between them. The CDR3 loop spans 12 amino acids. CDR1 SQVTM and CDR2 ANQGSEA come from the germline V gene. Here the CDR3 reads CSVEASGNTIYF. In DNA, the CDR3 is TGCAGCGTTGAGGCTTCTGGAAACACCATATATTTT.

In this sample, this clonotype turned up many times. The rearrangement joins TRBV28 to TRBJ2-7; possible D gene TRBD2, 5 bases. Trimming removed 5 bases at V and 8 bases at J, with 19 bases between. The CDR3 length is 14 residues. Germline values: CDR1 MDHEN, CDR2 SYDVKM. CDR3 protein: CASSPSRVDAKQYF. The CDR3 DNA reads as TGTGCCAGCAGTCCTTCGAGGGTCGACGCGAAGCAGTACTTC.

This clonotype was detected ten times or more. The chain is built from TRBV6-2 or TRBV6-3 and TRBJ1-2; possibly TRBD1 for D (6 bases). This CDR3 region has 15 residues. Germline loops: CDR1 MNHEY, CDR2 SVGEGT. V was pared by 5 bases and J by 2 bases, with 15 bases between. The CDR3 DNA sequence: TGTGCCAGCAGTACCAACGAGGGGGGAAACTATGGCTACACCTTC. This sequence encodes CASSTNEGGNYGYTF.

This clonotype has at least ten counts. V usage is TRBV6-2 or TRBV6-3 and J usage is TRBJ2-3; no firm D call. The CDR3 spans 16 residues. Between the trimmed V and J ends, which lost 5 bases and 4 bases, there was a span of 19 bases. The germline V gene encodes CDR1 MNHEY and CDR2 SVGEGT. CDR3 region: CASSTQQAERADTQYF. CDR3 sequence (DNA): TGTGCCAGCAGTACTCAGCAGGCAGAAAGGGCAGATACGCAGTATTTT.

This rearrangement joins TRBV19 to TRBJ2-7; D is undetermined. Between the trimmed V and J ends, which lost 8 bases and 3 bases, there was a span of 8 bases. The CDR3 has 11 amino acids. Germline CDR1 reads LNHDA; CDR2 reads SQIVND (reference sequence). Here the CDR3 reads CASRSNYEQYF. The CDR3, as DNA: TGTGCCAGTCGTTCTAACTACGAGCAGTACTTC.

This clonotype was counted ten times or more. This chain connects TRBV7-2 to TRBJ2-7; 8 bases fit TRBD1. The V gene end was trimmed by 5 bases and the J gene end by 3 bases; junction bases not matched to a gene: 6. CDR1 SGHTA and CDR2 FQGNSA come from the germline V gene. This CDR3 is 14 amino acids long. CDR3 sequence: CASSTDRAHYEQYF. DNA for the CDR3: TGTGCCAGCAGCACGGACAGGGCCCACTACGAGCAGTACTTC.

This clonotype was counted only a few times. The rearrangement uses TRBV7-8 and TRBJ2-1; TRBD2 matches at 8 bases. Germline CDR1 and CDR2: SGHVS and FQNEAQ. There are 17 residues in the CDR3. Germline trimming cut 5 bases from V and 3 bases from J; bases unmatched to any gene: 12. The CDR3 DNA reads TGTGCCAGCAGCCCCCCCCTCCGGGAGGGCGGCTACAATGAGCAGTTCTTC. It codes for CASSPPLREGGYNEQFF.

A few counts support this clonotype. Here the CDR3 DNA reads TGTGCCAGCAGAAAATTTGGGACGAGACGGGATACGCAGTATTTT. Its protein is CASRKFGTRRDTQYF. The chain uses TRBV2 and TRBJ2-3; perhaps D is TRBD1 or TRBD2 (5 bases each). The CDR3 runs 15 residues. Germline values: CDR1 SNHLY, CDR2 FYNNEI. Between the trimmed V and J ends, which lost 6 bases and 6 bases, there was a span of 19 bases.

Ten or more counts support this clonotype. The chain is built from TRBV6-2 or TRBV6-3 and TRBJ2-1, with unresolved D. Trimming removed 4 bases from V and 8 bases from J, with 6 bases in between. The CDR3 is 11 residues long. Looked up from germline, CDR1 is MNHEY and CDR2 is SVGEGT. The CDR3 region is CASSWRDEQFF. In nucleotides, the CDR3 is TGTGCCAGCAGTTGGAGAGATGAGCAGTTCTTC.

This clonotype was counted at least ten times. The rearrangement links TRBV2 to TRBJ2-4; possible D gene TRBD1, 6 bases. Germline V lookup: CDR1 SNHLY, CDR2 FYNNEI. V was trimmed by 7 bases and J by 0 bases, leaving 13 bases between them. The CDR3 spans 15 residues. In nucleotides, the CDR3 is TGTGCCAGCATTCAGGACAGTTTAGCCAAAAACATTCAGTACTTC. Protein product: CASIQDSLAKNIQYF.

This clonotype was observed at least ten times. The J gene is TRBJ1-5, the V gene TRBV7-2, with D hard to call. The germline V gene has CDR1 SGHTA and CDR2 FQGNSA. This CDR3 region has 15 residues. V lost 6 bases and J 6 bases, leaving 18 bases between the germline ends. CDR3 sequence: CASSSGGGHVQPQHF. The CDR3 DNA reads as TGTGCCAGCAGTTCCGGAGGAGGTCATGTTCAGCCCCAGCATTTT.

This clonotype was observed at least ten times. This chain joins TRBV7-9 and TRBJ2-7; tentative D call: TRBD1 (6 bases). CDR1 SEHNR and CDR2 FQNEAQ come from the germline V gene (reference sequence). The CDR3 is made up of 15 amino acids. Trimming left V 5 bases short and J 3 bases short, with 17 bases between. This chain's CDR3 is CASSQRTGIVYEQYF. For the CDR3, the DNA is TGTGCCAGCAGCCAACGCACAGGGATAGTCTACGAGCAGTACTTC.

This clonotype came up many times. V is TRBV12-3 or TRBV12-4 and J is TRBJ1-5; D might be TRBD1 (6 bases). V was trimmed by 3 bases and J by 5 bases, leaving 17 bases between them. The CDR3 consists of 16 residues. CDR3 nucleotide sequence: TGTGCCAGCAGTTTTCACCGACAGGCCGCACATCAGCCCCAGCATTTT. This sequence encodes CASSFHRQAAHQPQHF.

The rearrangement uses TRBV29-1 and TRBJ2-7; 9 positions agree with TRBD2. Trimming removed 4 bases from V and 4 bases from J; junction bases left unmatched: 8. Germline CDR1 SQVTM, CDR2 ANQGSEA. The CDR3 is 14 amino acids. The CDR3 spells CSVARGTSRYEQYF. The DNA for the CDR3 is TGCAGCGTTGCCCGAGGGACTAGCAGATACGAGCAGTACTTC.

J is TRBJ1-5 and V is TRBV19; 7 bases line up with TRBD1. Trimming removed 4 bases from V and 5 bases from J; junction bases left unmatched: 8. The CDR3 has 15 amino acids. Germline values: CDR1 LNHDA, CDR2 SQIVND (reference sequence). This CDR3 is CASSTRDRGYQPQHF. The CDR3 DNA is TGTGCCAGTAGTACCCGGGACAGAGGTTATCAGCCCCAGCATTTT.

The chain couples TRBV9 to TRBJ2-7, with 7 bases identical to TRBD1. Germline V CDR1 and CDR2: SGDLS, YYNGEE. Trimming removed 3 bases from V and 3 bases from J; junction bases left unmatched: 9. This CDR3 is 15 amino acids long. CDR3 coding DNA: TGTGCCAGCAGCGCCTCGGGACAGTTTCTCTACGAGCAGTACTTC. As protein: CASSASGQFLYEQYF.

This clonotype was detected only a few times. The rearrangement joins TRBV14 to TRBJ2-7, with D unresolved. Germline loops: CDR1 SGHDN, CDR2 FVKESK. The CDR3 runs 11 residues. V gave up 5 bases and J gave up 6 bases, with 8 bases separating them. The CDR3 DNA reads TGTGCCAGCAGCGTTTTATCCGAGCAGTACTTC. Its translation is CASSVLSEQYF.

This clonotype was counted at least ten times. The CDR3: CASSFLGLAGSEQYF. The CDR3 DNA follows: TGTGCCAGCAGCTTCTTGGGACTAGCGGGTAGCGAGCAGTACTTC. The rearrangement links TRBV7-2 to TRBJ2-7, with TRBD2 matching over 12 bases. Trimming took 3 bases from V and 6 from J; bases not matched to a gene: 6. The germline gives CDR1 SGHTA, CDR2 FQGNSA. The length of the CDR3 is 15 residues. Combining the CDR3 with reference TRBV7-2 and TRBJ2-7 gives the whole variable domain GAGVSQSPSNKVTEKGKDVELRCDPISGHTALYWYRQSLGQGLEFLIYFQGNSAPDKSGLPSDRFSAERTGGSVSTLTIQRTQQEDSAVYLCASSFLGLAGSEQYFGPGTRLTVT.